The next 24 T cell receptor beta chains were all read from a single sample in a study of CD8 T cells in Susac syndrome. An input of roughly 0.45 to 1 ug of RNA was subjected to reverse transcription using random hexamers. A single record per CDR3 protein comes from TCRdb applying MiXCR to the immunoSEQ multiplex PCR reads. Of about 25,000 distinct CDR3 sequences listed, 94% are singletons. Sequenced sample: CD8+ T cells from PBMCs. The receptors shown here come from a human donor in good health.

The J gene is TRBJ1-5, the V gene TRBV6-2 or TRBV6-3, with D possibly matching TRBD1 (5 bases). The CDR3 has 13 residues. Trimming cost V 4 bases and J 6 bases, with 10 bases left between them. Germline values: CDR1 MNHEY, CDR2 SVGEGT. The CDR3 protein is CASSSPGSQPQHF. The CDR3 nucleotides read TGTGCCAGCAGTTCCCCAGGGAGTCAGCCCCAGCATTTT.

The J gene is TRBJ1-1, the V gene TRBV10-3; 9 positions match TRBD1. V was clipped by 11 bases and J by 4 bases; unmatched bases: 11. Germline V lookup: CDR1 ENHRY, CDR2 SYGVKD. CDR3 length: 14 residues. In DNA, the CDR3 is TGTGCCGCCTGGGGGACAGGGCCGAGCACTGAAGCTTTCTTT. Its protein product is CAAWGTGPSTEAFF.

The chain recombines TRBV7-9 with TRBJ1-2, with 7 positions matching TRBD1. With 5 bases clipped from V and 5 bases from J, the junction kept 8 bases outside the gene matches. The V gene's germline CDR1 is SEHNR and CDR2 FQNEAQ (reference sequence). This CDR3 is built from 14 residues. CDR3 in amino acids: CASSPPEQGYGYTF. The CDR3 DNA reads as TGTGCCAGCAGCCCACCTGAACAGGGGTATGGCTACACCTTC.

The chain has TRBV29-1 and TRBJ1-2, with D possibly matching TRBD1 (5 bases). The CDR3 totals 11 residues. Germline V CDR1 and CDR2: SQVTM, ANQGSEA. Between the trimmed V and J ends, which lost 7 bases and 4 bases, there was a span of 10 bases. DNA for the CDR3: TGCAGCGCTGACAGTGTCTATGGCTACACCTTC. It is translated as CSADSVYGYTF.

The table lists this clonotype with a few counts. The genes are TRBV5-1 and TRBJ2-1, with 12 bases aligning to TRBD2. Germline values: CDR1 SGHRS, CDR2 YFSETQ. J gave up 7 bases and V 2 bases, and 13 bases lay outside the gene matches. The CDR3 covers 18 residues. In nucleotides, the CDR3 is TGCGCCAGCAGCTTTCCTACTAGCGGGGGGCCAGATCAAAATGAGCAGTTCTTC. It yields the protein CASSFPTSGGPDQNEQFF.

Here the CDR3 reads CASRGHSNTEAFF. The DNA of the CDR3 is TGTGCCAGCAGGGGACACTCGAACACTGAAGCTTTCTTT. The V and J genes are TRBV6-2 or TRBV6-3 and TRBJ1-1; D is possibly TRBD1 (6 bases). The ends were cut back, 6 bases at V and 1 base at J, with 9 bases in the middle. The CDR3 has 13 residues. Germline V gives CDR1 MNHEY, CDR2 SVGEGT.

The rearrangement links TRBV7-2 to TRBJ1-5; a possible D gene is TRBD1 (6 bases). There are 14 residues in the CDR3. Deletions cut 5 bases from V and 1 base from J, with 9 bases between. The V gene's germline CDR1 is SGHTA and CDR2 FQGNSA. The CDR3 DNA reads TGTGCCAGCAGCACAGGGCTAAGCAATCAGCCCCAGCATTTT. It codes for CASSTGLSNQPQHF. Looking up the rest from reference TRBV7-2 and TRBJ1-5 gives the full variable domain: GAGVSQSPSNKVTEKGKDVELRCDPISGHTALYWYRQSLGQGLEFLIYFQGNSAPDKSGLPSDRFSAERTGGSVSTLTIQRTQQEDSAVYLCASSTGLSNQPQHFGDGTRLSIL.

The chain links TRBV9 to TRBJ2-1; 9 bases are a match to TRBD2. CDR1 is SGDLS and CDR2 is YYNGEE in the germline V gene. The CDR3 extends over 18 amino acids. The junction had 11 bases not matched to a gene; V was cut back by 0 bases and J by 4 bases. This chain's CDR3 is CASSVGTSAGGSYNEQFF. CDR3 sequence (DNA): TGTGCCAGCAGCGTAGGGACCTCTGCGGGGGGGTCGTACAATGAGCAGTTCTTC.

The chain joins TRBV20-1 to TRBJ2-6; D gene uncertain. V lost 0 bases to trimming and J lost 0 bases, with 15 bases between them. The CDR3 is 18 residues long. Germline V gene lookup returns CDR1 DFQATT and CDR2 SNEGSKA (reference sequence). The CDR3 DNA sequence: TGCAGTGCTAGAGATCTCTTCGGCGTCAGCTCTGGGGCCAACGTCCTGACTTTC. Protein: CSARDLFGVSSGANVLTF.

V and J are TRBV12-3 or TRBV12-4 and TRBJ1-2; weak D call: TRBD1 (5 bases). Trimming removed 6 bases at V and 2 bases at J, with 13 bases between. The CDR3 sequence is 14 residues long. The CDR3 DNA sequence: TGTGCCAGCAGGGGGGACCGCACCAACTATGGCTACACCTTC. Translated: CASRGDRTNYGYTF.

This rearrangement joins TRBV21-1 to TRBJ2-7; no DNA check was done on the table's D call, TRBD2. TRBV21-1 is assigned pseudogene status. The CDR3 covers 14 residues. DNA of the CDR3: TGTGCCAGCAGCAATAGGAGAGGCCTATACGAGCAGTACTTC. Encoded protein: CASSNRRGLYEQYF.

The chain links TRBV4-3 to TRBJ2-2; D is possibly TRBD1 or TRBD2 (5 bases each). Trimming removed 2 bases at V and 8 bases at J, with 21 bases between. CDR1 is LGHNA and CDR2 is YSLEER in the germline V gene. This CDR3 region has 17 residues. CDR3 loop: CASSQSRGTYSRGELFF. As DNA, the CDR3 is TGCGCCAGCAGCCAAAGTCGAGGGACCTACAGTAGGGGGGAGCTGTTTTTT.

The count of this clonotype is one. The chain employs TRBV2 and TRBJ2-1, with D unclear. CDR1 and CDR2 (germline): SNHLY, FYNNEI. The CDR3 runs to 12 residues. V lost 5 bases, J lost 7 bases, and 9 bases lay in between. The CDR3, as DNA: TGTGCCAGCAGTCCCGACTTTAATGAGCAGTTCTTC. Translation: CASSPDFNEQFF.

The rearrangement uses TRBV7-9 and TRBJ1-1; the D gene is possibly TRBD1 (5 bases). V was pared by 1 base and J by 2 bases, with 14 bases between. Germline V gene sequence: CDR1 SEHNR, CDR2 FQNEAQ (reference sequence). The CDR3 spans 16 residues. The CDR3 sequence is CASSLGDSQTNTEAFF. DNA for the CDR3: TGTGCCAGCAGCTTAGGCGACAGCCAGACTAACACTGAAGCTTTCTTT.

This chain connects TRBV5-1 to TRBJ2-2, with no clear D. The length of the CDR3 is 15 residues. Germline CDR1 is SGHRS and CDR2 is YFSETQ. V lost 3 bases and J lost 0, with 9 bases in between. The CDR3 region is CASSYARTNTGELFF. The CDR3 nucleotides read TGCGCCAGCAGCTATGCCAGGACGAACACCGGGGAGCTGTTTTTT.

The V gene is TRBV6-2 or TRBV6-3, the J gene TRBJ1-2, with D unclear. CDR1 is MNHEY and CDR2 is SVGEGT in the germline V gene. V lost 2 bases and J lost 2, with 3 bases in between. This CDR3 has 12 amino acids. The CDR3 bases are TGTGCCAGCAGTTACGGAAACTATGGCTACACCTTC. Amino acids: CASSYGNYGYTF.

The chain is built from TRBV12-3 or TRBV12-4 and TRBJ1-5; perhaps TRBD1 as D (6 bases). V was trimmed by 5 bases and J by 4 bases, leaving 15 bases between them. The length of the CDR3 is 15 residues. Here the CDR3 reads CASSPNRAGNQPQHF. CDR3 nucleotide sequence: TGTGCCAGCAGTCCAAACAGGGCAGGGAATCAGCCCCAGCATTTT.

The rearrangement uses TRBV6-2 or TRBV6-3 and TRBJ2-7; D unresolved. V lost 3 bases and J lost 2, with 5 bases in between. Germline CDR1 is MNHEY and CDR2 is SVGEGT. The CDR3 consists of 12 residues. The chain's CDR3 is CASSYATYEQYF. The DNA for the CDR3 is TGTGCCAGCAGTTATGCTACCTACGAGCAGTACTTC.

The chain couples TRBV4-1 to TRBJ2-5, with D tentatively TRBD1 or TRBD2 (6 bases each). Trimming stripped 0 bases from V and 1 base from J, with 12 bases between. The CDR3 covers 16 residues. Germline loops: CDR1 MGHRA, CDR2 YSYEKL. CDR3 region: CASSQDRGASQETQYF. The CDR3 bases are TGCGCCAGCAGCCAAGATAGGGGGGCGAGCCAAGAGACCCAGTACTTC.

The chain is built from TRBV7-9 and TRBJ1-1, with D possibly being TRBD1 (6 bases). Deletions cut 1 base from V and 3 bases from J, with 9 bases between. This CDR3 region has 14 residues. The germline V gene encodes CDR1 SEHNR and CDR2 FQNEAQ (reference sequence). CDR3 protein: CASSLGGRDTEAFF. Written as DNA, the CDR3 is TGTGCCAGCAGCTTAGGGGGGCGCGACACTGAAGCTTTCTTT. The full variable domain, completed using reference TRBV7-9 and TRBJ1-1, is DTGVSQNPRHKITKRGQNVTFRCDPISEHNRLYWYRQTLGQGPEFLTYFQNEAQLEKSRLLSDRFSAERPKGSFSTLEIQRTEQGDSAMYLCASSLGGRDTEAFFGQGTRLTVV.

This clonotype is a singleton in its sample. The CDR3 loop is CASSFDGDTNTEAFF. The DNA of the CDR3 is TGTGCCAGCAGTTTTGATGGTGACACGAACACTGAAGCTTTCTTT. V gene TRBV12-3 or TRBV12-4 combines with J gene TRBJ1-1, with unresolved D. Deletions cut 3 bases from V and 1 base from J, with 12 bases between. This CDR3 has 15 residues.

In DNA, the CDR3 is TGTGCCAGCAGTAAACAGGTCCGGGCGGGCTACACCTTC. Its protein is CASSKQVRAGYTF. V usage is TRBV12-3 or TRBV12-4 and J usage is TRBJ1-2, with D perhaps TRBD1 (5 bases). The ends were cut back, 5 bases at V and 8 bases at J, with 15 bases in the middle. This CDR3 is 13 amino acids long.

V is TRBV7-9 and J is TRBJ1-1, with D perhaps matching TRBD1 (6 bases). The V end was cut by 5 bases, the J end by 3 bases, with 10 bases between. Germline CDR1 SEHNR, CDR2 FQNEAQ (reference sequence). This CDR3 region has 13 residues. The CDR3: CASSPTGHTEAFF. DNA for the CDR3: TGTGCCAGCAGCCCTACAGGGCACACTGAAGCTTTCTTT.

The J gene is TRBJ2-7, the V gene TRBV4-3, with D possibly matching TRBD2 (6 bases). Trimming took off 0 bases at V and 3 bases at J, with 12 bases between the two ends. The germline V gene encodes CDR1 LGHNA and CDR2 YSLEER. The CDR3 length is 15 residues. The CDR3 loop reads CASSQDSGGDYEQYF. The CDR3 DNA sequence: TGCGCCAGCAGCCAAGATTCCGGGGGAGACTACGAGCAGTACTTC.